A selection of T cell receptor beta chains follows, all from one sample in a study of blood T cell repertoires in COVID-19. The data were produced by immunoSEQ multiplex PCR, yet TCRdb's version contains in-frame clones alone and is incomplete. The data show about 320,000 clones, about 92% seen once. Sequenced sample: PBMCs or T cells enriched from blood (not recorded which). Receptor source: a man aged 55-75 years who had recovered from COVID-19. Each CDR3 is given with its conserved first and last residue. Each record gives: V gene, clone size, D gene, J gene, CDR3 protein, CDR3 DNA. The D gene is left open where the match is weak. Not all rows give a size; the values are once, few, many and, for expanded clones, a class.

>TRBV19|.|.|TRBJ1-2
CASSSPGATNYGYTF
TGTGCCAGTAGCTCTCCAGGGGCGACCAACTATGGCTACACCTTC
>TRBV7-9|.|.|TRBJ1-5
CASSSRTNQPQHF
TGTGCCAGCAGCTCCAGGACAAATCAGCCCCAGCATTTT
>TRBV4-1|.|TRBD2|TRBJ2-1
CASSLSGGPFNEQFF
TGCGCCAGCAGCCTGAGCGGGGGGCCCTTTAATGAGCAGTTCTTC
>TRBV30|few|.|TRBJ1-2
CAWSVQVGYGYTF
TGTGCCTGGAGTGTACAGGTGGGATATGGCTACACCTTC
>TRBV4-2|.|TRBD2|TRBJ2-2
CASSQTSGRAEGGELFF
TGTGCCAGCAGCCAGACTAGCGGGAGGGCCGAAGGCGGGGAGCTGTTTTTT
>TRBV6-5|.|TRBD1|TRBJ1-1
CASNLQGNTEAFF
TGTGCCAGCAATTTACAGGGGAATACTGAAGCTTTCTTT
>TRBV11-3|.|TRBD1|TRBJ2-3
CASTLTGAVSWTDTQYF
TGTGCCAGCACCCTGACAGGGGCCGTATCGTGGACAGATACGCAGTATTTT
>TRBV7-2|.|TRBD1|TRBJ1-2
CASSLSTGAPQYGYTF
TGTGCCAGCAGCCTCTCGACAGGGGCGCCCCAATATGGCTACACCTTC
>TRBV4-3|.|.|TRBJ1-1
CASSQDPGAKWEAFF
TGCGCCAGCAGCCAAGACCCGGGAGCTAAGTGGGAAGCTTTCTTT
>TRBV9|once|.|TRBJ1-2
CASSLDRNYGYTF
TGTGCCAGCAGCCTAGACAGAAACTATGGCTACACCTTC
>TRBV25-1|.|TRBD1|TRBJ1-1
CASRLGGTANTEAFF
TGTGCCAGCCGGCTTGGGGGGACAGCGAACACTGAAGCTTTCTTT
>TRBV7-6|.|.|TRBJ2-7
CASSLGRQPYYEQYF
TGTGCCAGCAGCTTAGGGAGGCAGCCCTACTACGAGCAGTACTTC
>TRBV5-1|.|TRBD2|TRBJ2-7
CASSLVAGGLYEQYF
TGCGCCAGCAGCTTGGTTGCGGGAGGCCTCTACGAGCAGTACTTC
>TRBV5-1|once|.|TRBJ1-2
CASSLVTAYGYTF
TGCGCCAGCAGCTTGGTGACAGCCTATGGCTACACCTTC
>TRBV24-1|.|.|TRBJ2-6
CATSADRSSGANVLTF
TGTGCCACCAGTGCGGACAGAAGCTCTGGGGCCAACGTCCTGACTTTC
>TRBV28|.|.|TRBJ1-3
CASRNGGNTIYF
TGTGCCAGCAGAAACGGGGGAAACACCATATATTTT
>TRBV5-4|.|.|TRBJ2-7
CASSLFPSGDYEQYF
TGTGCCAGCAGCTTGTTCCCATCGGGGGACTACGAGCAGTACTTC